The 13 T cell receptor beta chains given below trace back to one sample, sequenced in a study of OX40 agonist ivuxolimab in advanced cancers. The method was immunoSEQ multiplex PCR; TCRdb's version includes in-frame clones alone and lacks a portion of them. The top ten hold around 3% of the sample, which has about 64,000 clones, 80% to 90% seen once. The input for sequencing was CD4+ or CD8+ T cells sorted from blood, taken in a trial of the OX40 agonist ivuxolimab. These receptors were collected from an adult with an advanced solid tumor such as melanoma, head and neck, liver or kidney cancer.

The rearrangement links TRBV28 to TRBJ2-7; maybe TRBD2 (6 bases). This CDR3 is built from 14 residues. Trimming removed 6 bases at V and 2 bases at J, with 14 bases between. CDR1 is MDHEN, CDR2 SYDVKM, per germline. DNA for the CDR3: TGTGCCAGCAGGAGGGGAGGACTTCCCTACGAGCAGTACTTC. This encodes CASRRGGLPYEQYF.

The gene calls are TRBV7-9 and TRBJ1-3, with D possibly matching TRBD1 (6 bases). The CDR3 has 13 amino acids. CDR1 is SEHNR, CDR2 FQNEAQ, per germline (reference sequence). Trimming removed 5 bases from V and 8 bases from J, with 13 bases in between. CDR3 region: CASSRDTGDTIYF. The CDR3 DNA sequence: TGTGCCAGCAGCCGGGACACCGGAGACACCATATATTTT.

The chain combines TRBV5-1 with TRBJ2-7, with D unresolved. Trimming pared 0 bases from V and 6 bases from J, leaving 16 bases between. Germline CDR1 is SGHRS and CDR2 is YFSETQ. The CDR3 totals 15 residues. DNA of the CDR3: TGCGCCAGCAGCTTGGCCGGACCATCTTTAGTCGAGCAGTACTTC. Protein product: CASSLAGPSLVEQYF.

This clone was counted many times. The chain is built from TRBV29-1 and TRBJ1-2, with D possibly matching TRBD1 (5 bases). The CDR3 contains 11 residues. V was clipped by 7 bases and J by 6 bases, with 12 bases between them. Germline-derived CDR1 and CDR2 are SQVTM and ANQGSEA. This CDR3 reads CSAARGDGYTF. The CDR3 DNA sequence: TGCAGCGCCGCCCGGGGCGATGGCTACACCTTC.

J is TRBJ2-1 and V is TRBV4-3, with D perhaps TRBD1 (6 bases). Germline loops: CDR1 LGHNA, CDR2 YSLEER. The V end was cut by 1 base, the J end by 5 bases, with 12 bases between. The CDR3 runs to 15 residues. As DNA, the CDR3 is TGCGCCAGCAGCCAAGTAGGGCAGGGGAACAATGAGCAGTTCTTC. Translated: CASSQVGQGNNEQFF.

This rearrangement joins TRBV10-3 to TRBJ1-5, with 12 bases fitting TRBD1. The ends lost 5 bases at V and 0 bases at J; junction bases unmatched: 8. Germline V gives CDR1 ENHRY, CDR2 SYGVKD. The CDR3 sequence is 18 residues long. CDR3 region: CAISSGTGGEDSNQPQHF. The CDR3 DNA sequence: TGTGCCATCAGTTCCGGGACAGGGGGCGAAGATAGCAATCAGCCCCAGCATTTT.

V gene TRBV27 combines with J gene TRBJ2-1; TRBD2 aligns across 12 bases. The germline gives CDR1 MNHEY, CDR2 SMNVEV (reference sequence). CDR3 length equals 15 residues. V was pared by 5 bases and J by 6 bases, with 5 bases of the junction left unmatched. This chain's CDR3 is CASSPRLAGVNEQFF. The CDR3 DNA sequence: TGTGCCAGCAGTCCGCGACTAGCGGGGGTCAATGAGCAGTTCTTC.

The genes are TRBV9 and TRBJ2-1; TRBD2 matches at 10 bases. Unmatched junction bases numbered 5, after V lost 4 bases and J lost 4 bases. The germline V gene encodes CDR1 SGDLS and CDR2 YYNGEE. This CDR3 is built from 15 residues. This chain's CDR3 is CASSRSGGAYNEQFF. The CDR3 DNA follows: TGTGCCAGCAGCCGGAGCGGGGGGGCGTACAATGAGCAGTTCTTC. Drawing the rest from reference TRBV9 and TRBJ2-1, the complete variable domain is DSGVTQTPKHLITATGQRVTLRCSPRSGDLSVYWYQQSLDQGLQFLIQYYNGEERAKGNILERFSAQQFPDLHSELNLSSLELGDSALYFCASSRSGGAYNEQFFGPGTRLTVL.

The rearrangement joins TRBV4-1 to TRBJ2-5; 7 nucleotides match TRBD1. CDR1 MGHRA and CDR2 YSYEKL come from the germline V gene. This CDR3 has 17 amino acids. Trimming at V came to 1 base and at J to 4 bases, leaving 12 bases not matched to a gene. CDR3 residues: CASSQAQGSLQGETQYF. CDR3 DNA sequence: TGCGCCAGCAGCCAAGCACAGGGGTCCCTCCAAGGAGAGACCCAGTACTTC.

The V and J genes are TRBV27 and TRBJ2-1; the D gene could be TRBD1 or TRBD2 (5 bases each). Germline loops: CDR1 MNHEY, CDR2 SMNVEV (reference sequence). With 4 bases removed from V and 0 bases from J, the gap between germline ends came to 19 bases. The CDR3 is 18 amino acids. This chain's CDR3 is CASSSGTDPRSSYNEQFF. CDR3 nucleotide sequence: TGTGCCAGCAGTTCGGGGACCGACCCTCGGAGCTCCTACAATGAGCAGTTCTTC.

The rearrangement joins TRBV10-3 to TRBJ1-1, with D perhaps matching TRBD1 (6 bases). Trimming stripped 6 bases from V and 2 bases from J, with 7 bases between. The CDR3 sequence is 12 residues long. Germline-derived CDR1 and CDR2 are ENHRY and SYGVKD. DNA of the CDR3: TGTGCCATCAGCAGGGGAAACACTGAAGCTTTCTTT. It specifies CAISRGNTEAFF.

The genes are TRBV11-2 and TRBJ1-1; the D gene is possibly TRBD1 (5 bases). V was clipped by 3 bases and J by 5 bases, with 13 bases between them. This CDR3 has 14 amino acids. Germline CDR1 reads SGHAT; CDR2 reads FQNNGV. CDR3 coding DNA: TGTGCCAGCAGCTTGGCATTACGGGGGACTGAAGCTTTCTTT. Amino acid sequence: CASSLALRGTEAFF.

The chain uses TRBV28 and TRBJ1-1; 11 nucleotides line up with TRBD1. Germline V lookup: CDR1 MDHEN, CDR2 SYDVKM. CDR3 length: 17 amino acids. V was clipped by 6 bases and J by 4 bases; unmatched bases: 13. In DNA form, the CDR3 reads TGTGCCAGCAGCCTCTTAGGGACAGGGGGTGTGGTCACTGAAGCTTTCTTT. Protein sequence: CASSLLGTGGVVTEAFF.